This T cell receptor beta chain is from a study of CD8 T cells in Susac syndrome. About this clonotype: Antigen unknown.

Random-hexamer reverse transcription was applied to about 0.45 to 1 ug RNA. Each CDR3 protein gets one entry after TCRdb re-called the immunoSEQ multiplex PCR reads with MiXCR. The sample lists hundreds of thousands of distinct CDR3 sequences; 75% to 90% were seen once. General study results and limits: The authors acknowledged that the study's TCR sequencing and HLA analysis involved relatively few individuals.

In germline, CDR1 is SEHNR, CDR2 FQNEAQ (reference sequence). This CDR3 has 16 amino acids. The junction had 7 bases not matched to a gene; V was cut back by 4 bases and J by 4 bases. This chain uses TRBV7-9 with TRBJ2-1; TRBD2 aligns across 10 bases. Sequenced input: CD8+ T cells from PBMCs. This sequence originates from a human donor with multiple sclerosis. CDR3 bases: TGTGCCAGCAGCTCCAAGGGACTAGCGAATTACAATGAGCAGTTCTTC. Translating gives CASSSKGLANYNEQFF.